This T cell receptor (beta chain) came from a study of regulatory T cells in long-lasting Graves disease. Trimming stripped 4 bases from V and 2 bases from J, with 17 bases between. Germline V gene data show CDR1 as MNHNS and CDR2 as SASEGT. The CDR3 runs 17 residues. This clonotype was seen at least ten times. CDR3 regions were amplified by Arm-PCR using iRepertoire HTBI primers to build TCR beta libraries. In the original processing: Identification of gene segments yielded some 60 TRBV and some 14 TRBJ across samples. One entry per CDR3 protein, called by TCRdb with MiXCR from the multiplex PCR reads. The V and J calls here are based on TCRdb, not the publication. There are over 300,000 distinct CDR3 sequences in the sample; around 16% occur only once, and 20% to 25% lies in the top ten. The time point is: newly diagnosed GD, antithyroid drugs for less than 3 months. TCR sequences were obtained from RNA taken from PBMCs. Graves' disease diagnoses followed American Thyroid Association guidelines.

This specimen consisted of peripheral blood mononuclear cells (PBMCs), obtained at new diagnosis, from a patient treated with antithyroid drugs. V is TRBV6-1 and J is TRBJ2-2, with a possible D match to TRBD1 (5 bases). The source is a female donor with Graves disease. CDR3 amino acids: CASSGRTRTTNTGELFF. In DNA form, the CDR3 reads TGTGCCAGCAGTGGGCGAACGAGGACAACCAACACCGGGGAGCTGTTTTTT.